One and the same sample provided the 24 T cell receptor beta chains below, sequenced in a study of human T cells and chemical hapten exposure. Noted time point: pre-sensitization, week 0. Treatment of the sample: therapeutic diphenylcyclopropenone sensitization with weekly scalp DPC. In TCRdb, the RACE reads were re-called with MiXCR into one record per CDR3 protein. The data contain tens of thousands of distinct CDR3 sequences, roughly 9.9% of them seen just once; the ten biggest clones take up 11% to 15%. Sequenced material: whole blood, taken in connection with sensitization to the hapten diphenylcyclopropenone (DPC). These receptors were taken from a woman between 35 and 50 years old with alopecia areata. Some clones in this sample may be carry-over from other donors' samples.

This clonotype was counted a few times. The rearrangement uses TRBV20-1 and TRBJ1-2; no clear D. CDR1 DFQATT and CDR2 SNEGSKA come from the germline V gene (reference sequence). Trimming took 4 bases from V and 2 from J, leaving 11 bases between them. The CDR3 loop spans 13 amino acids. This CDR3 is CSATPLRNYGYTF. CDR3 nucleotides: TGCAGTGCTACGCCACTTAGGAACTATGGCTACACCTTC.

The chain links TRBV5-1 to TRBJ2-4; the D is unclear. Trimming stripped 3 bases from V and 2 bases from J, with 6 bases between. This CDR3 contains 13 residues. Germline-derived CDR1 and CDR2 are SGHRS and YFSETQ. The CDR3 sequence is CASSSRSKNIQYF. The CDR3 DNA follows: TGCGCCAGCAGCTCCCGGTCCAAAAACATTCAGTACTTC.

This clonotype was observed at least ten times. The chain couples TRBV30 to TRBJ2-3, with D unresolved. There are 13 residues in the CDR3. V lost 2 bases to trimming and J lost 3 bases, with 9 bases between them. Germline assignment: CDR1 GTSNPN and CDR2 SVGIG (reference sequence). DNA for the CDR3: TGTGCCTGGAGTCATTTACAGACAGATACGCAGTATTTT. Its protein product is CAWSHLQTDTQYF.

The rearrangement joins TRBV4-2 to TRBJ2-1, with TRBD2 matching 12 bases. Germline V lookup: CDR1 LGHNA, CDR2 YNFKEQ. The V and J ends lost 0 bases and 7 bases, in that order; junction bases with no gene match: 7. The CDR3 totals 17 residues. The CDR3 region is CASSQDRRLAGDNEQFF. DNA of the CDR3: TGTGCCAGCAGCCAAGATAGGCGACTAGCGGGAGATAATGAGCAGTTCTTC.

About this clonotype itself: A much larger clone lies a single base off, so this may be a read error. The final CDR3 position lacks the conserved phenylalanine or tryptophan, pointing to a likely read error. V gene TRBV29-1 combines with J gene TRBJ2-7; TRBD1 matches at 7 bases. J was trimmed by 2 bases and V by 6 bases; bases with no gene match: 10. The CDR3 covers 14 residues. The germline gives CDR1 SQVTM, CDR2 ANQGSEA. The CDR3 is CSVPPGQRAYEQYS. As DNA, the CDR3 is TGCAGCGTGCCCCCGGGACAGAGAGCCTACGAGCAGTACTCC.

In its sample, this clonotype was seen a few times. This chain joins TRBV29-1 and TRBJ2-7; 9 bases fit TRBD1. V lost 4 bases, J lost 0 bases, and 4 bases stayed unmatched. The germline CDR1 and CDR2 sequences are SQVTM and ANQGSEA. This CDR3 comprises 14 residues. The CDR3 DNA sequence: TGCAGCGTTGTACGGGACAGGGACTCCTACGAGCAGTACTTC. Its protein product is CSVVRDRDSYEQYF.

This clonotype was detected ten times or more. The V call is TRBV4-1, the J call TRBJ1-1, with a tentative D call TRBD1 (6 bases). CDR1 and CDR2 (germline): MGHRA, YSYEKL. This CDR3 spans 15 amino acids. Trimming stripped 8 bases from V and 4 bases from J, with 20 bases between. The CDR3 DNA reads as TGCGCCAGCGGGGGGCCGCTGAGGAGAGGCACTGAAGCTTTCTTT. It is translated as CASGGPLRRGTEAFF.

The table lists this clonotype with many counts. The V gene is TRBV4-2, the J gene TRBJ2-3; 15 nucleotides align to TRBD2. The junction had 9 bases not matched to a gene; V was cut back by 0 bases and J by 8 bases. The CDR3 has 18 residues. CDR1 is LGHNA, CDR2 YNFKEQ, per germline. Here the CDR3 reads CASSQDPGLAGGLSTQYF. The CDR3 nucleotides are TGTGCCAGCAGCCAAGATCCGGGACTAGCGGGGGGCCTAAGTACGCAGTATTTT.

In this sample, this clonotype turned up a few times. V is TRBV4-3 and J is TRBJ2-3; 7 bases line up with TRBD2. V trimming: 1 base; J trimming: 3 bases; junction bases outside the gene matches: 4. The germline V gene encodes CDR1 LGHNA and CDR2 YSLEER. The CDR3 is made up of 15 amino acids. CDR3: CASSQALAETDTQYF. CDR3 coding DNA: TGCGCCAGCAGCCAAGCCCTAGCGGAAACAGATACGCAGTATTTT.

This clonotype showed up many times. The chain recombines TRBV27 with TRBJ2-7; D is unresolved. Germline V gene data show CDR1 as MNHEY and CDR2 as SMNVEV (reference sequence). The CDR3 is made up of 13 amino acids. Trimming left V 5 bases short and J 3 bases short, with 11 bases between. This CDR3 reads CASSELAFYEQYF. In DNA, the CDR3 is TGTGCCAGCAGTGAATTGGCCTTCTACGAGCAGTACTTC.

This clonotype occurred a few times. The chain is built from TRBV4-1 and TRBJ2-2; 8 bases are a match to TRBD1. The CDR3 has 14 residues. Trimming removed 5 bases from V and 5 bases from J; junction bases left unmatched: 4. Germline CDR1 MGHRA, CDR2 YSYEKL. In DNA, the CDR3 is TGCGCCAGCAGCTATGACAGGGGAACCGGGGAGCTGTTTTTT. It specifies CASSYDRGTGELFF.

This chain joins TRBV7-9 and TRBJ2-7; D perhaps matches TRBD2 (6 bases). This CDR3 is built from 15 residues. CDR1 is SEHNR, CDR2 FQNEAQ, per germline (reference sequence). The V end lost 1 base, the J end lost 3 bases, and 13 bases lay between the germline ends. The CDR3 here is CASSLVRGTYYEQYF. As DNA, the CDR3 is TGTGCCAGCAGCTTAGTTCGGGGGACCTACTACGAGCAGTACTTC.

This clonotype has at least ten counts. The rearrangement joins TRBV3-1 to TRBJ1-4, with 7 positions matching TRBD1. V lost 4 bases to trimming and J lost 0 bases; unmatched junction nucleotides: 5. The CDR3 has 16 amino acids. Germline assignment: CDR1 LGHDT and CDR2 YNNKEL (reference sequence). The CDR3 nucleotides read TGTGCCAGCAGCCGACAGGGAAGAACAACTAATGAAAAACTGTTTTTT. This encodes CASSRQGRTTNEKLFF.

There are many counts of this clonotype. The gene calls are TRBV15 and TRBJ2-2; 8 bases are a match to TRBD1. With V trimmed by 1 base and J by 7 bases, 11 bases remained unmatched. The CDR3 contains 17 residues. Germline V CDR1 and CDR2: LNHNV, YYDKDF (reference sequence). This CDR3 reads CATSRVRQGPGSGELFF. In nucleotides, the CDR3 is TGTGCCACCAGCAGAGTACGACAGGGGCCAGGGAGCGGGGAGCTGTTTTTT. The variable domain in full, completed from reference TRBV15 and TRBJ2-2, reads DAMVIQNPRYQVTQFGKPVTLSCSQTLNHNVMYWYQQKSSQAPKLLFHYYDKDFNNEADTPDNFQSRRPNTSFCFLDIRSPGLGDTAMYLCATSRVRQGPGSGELFFGEGSRLTVL.

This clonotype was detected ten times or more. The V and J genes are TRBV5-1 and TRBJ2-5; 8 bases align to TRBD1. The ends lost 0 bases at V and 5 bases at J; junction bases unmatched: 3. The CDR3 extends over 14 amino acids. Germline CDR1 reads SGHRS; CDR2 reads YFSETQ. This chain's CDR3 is CASSLAGGPETQYF. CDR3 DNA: TGCGCCAGCAGCTTGGCAGGGGGCCCGGAGACCCAGTACTTC.

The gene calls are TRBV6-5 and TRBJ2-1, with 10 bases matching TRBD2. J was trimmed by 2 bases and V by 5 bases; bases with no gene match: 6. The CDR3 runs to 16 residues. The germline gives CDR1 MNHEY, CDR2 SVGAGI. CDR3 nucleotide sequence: TGTGCCAGCAGTCGAGATAGCGGGGGGCCCTACAATGAGCAGTTCTTC. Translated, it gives CASSRDSGGPYNEQFF.

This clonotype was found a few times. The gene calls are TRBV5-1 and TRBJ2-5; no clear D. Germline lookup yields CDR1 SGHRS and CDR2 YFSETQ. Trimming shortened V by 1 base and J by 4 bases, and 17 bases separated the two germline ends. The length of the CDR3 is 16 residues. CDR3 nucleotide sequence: TGCGCCAGCAGCTTGTCGGCAGCCCCCATTGGAGAGACCCAGTACTTC. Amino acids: CASSLSAAPIGETQYF.

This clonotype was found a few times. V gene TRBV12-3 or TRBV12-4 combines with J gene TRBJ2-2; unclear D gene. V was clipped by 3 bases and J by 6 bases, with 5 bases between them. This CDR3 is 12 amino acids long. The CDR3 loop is CASSFGSGELFF. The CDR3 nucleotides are TGTGCCAGCAGTTTTGGTTCCGGGGAGCTGTTTTTT.

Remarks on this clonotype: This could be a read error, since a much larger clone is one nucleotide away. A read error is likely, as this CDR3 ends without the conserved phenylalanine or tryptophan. The CDR3, as DNA: TGTGCCAGCAGCCAAGGACAGGGGAGCACTGAAGCTTTCTCT. It translates to CASSQGQGSTEAFS. The chain recombines TRBV14 with TRBJ1-1, with TRBD1 matching 8 bases. Germline V gene lookup returns CDR1 SGHDN and CDR2 FVKESK. V was clipped by 1 base and J by 4 bases; unmatched bases: 2. This CDR3 comprises 14 residues.

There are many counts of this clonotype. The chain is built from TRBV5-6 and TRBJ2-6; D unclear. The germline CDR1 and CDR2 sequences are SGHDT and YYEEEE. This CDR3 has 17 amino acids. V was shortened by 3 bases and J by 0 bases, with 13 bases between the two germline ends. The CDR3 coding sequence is TGTGCCAGCAGCTGGGGTCTATCGGACTCTGGGGCCAACGTCCTGACTTTC. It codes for CASSWGLSDSGANVLTF.

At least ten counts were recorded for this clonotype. The CDR3 bases are TGTGCCAGCAGCCAAAAAAGCAGGATGGCCGGGGAGCTGTTTTTT. This translates into CASSQKSRMAGELFF. The chain has TRBV3-1 and TRBJ2-2, with D unresolved. The germline V gene encodes CDR1 LGHDT and CDR2 YNNKEL (reference sequence). CDR3 size: 15 residues. The V and J ends lost 2 bases and 6 bases respectively, with 13 bases between them.

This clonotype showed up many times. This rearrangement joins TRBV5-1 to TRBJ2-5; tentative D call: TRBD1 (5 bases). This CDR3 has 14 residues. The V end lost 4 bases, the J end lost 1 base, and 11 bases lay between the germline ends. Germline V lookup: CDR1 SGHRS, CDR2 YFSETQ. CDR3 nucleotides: TGCGCCAGCAGCCTCAGACAGTTCCAAGAGACCCAGTACTTC. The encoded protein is CASSLRQFQETQYF.

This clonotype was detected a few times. CDR3 in amino acids: CAIRSEETQYF. The CDR3 nucleotides are TGTGCCATCAGATCGGAAGAGACCCAGTACTTC. The J gene is TRBJ2-5, the V gene TRBV10-3; no firm D call. This CDR3 spans 11 amino acids. Germline assignment: CDR1 ENHRY and CDR2 SYGVKD. V lost 6 bases and J lost 3, with 5 bases in between.

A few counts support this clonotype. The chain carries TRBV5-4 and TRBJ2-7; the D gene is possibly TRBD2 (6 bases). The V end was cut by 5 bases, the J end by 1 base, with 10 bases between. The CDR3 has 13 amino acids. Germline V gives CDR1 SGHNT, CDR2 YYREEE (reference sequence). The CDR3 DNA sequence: TGTGCCAGCAGTCCCCGGGGGTCCTACGAGCAGTACTTC. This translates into CASSPRGSYEQYF.